This record looks at one T cell receptor beta chain sequence and its context. Assay: immunoSEQ multiplex PCR; the TCRdb copy retains only in-frame clones and omits some. The table records nearly 350,000 clones, under 95% of them present only once. The CDR3 covers 22 residues. These data are taken from a study of blood T cell repertoires in COVID-19. The TCR sequence derives from a woman younger than 30 who had recovered from COVID-19. The sample comprised peripheral blood. V and J are TRBV21-1 and TRBJ2-3; TRBD2, the D gene given by the table, was not confirmed from the DNA. TRBV21-1 is termed a pseudogene. The CDR3 coding sequence is TGTGCCAGCACATCCCGGAAGCAAAAGGGACTAGCGGGAGAGGTGAGCACAGATACGCAGTATTTT. Translated: CASTSRKQKGLAGEVSTDTQYF.